The rows below give T cell receptor beta chains drawn from one sample of a study of OX40 agonist ivuxolimab in advanced cancers. Assay: immunoSEQ multiplex PCR; the TCRdb copy retains only in-frame clones and omits some. The top ten clones hold around 0.2% of a sample with about 90,000 clones, more than 80% of them seen once. Sequencing used CD4+ or CD8+ T cells sorted from blood, obtained in a trial of the OX40 agonist ivuxolimab. These receptor sequences come from an adult with an advanced solid tumor such as melanoma, head and neck, liver or kidney cancer. Both conserved end residues are trimmed from each CDR3. Each record gives: CDR3 protein, J gene, CDR3 length, V gene.

CDR3 protein: ASSSGLAGKYNEQF
J gene: TRBJ2-1
CDR3 length: 14
V gene: TRBV11-3

CDR3 protein: ASSQDWGDTEAF
J gene: TRBJ1-1
CDR3 length: 12
V gene: TRBV4-3

CDR3 protein: ASSLSGGDYGYT
J gene: TRBJ1-2
CDR3 length: 12
V gene: TRBV7-9

CDR3 protein: ASIQLGEDTQY
J gene: TRBJ2-3
CDR3 length: 11
V gene: TRBV10-1

CDR3 protein: ASSTPVATNEKLF
J gene: TRBJ1-4
CDR3 length: 13
V gene: TRBV6-1

CDR3 protein: ASSTTGAFPYEQY
J gene: TRBJ2-7
CDR3 length: 13
V gene: TRBV19

CDR3 protein: ASSLDSQQETQY
J gene: TRBJ2-5
CDR3 length: 12
V gene: TRBV2

CDR3 protein: ASSSGDLQVGYT
J gene: TRBJ1-2
CDR3 length: 12
V gene: TRBV6-6

CDR3 protein: ASSVAGGVYGEQF
J gene: TRBJ2-1
CDR3 length: 13
V gene: TRBV2

CDR3 protein: SVDGQGSQETQY
J gene: TRBJ2-5
CDR3 length: 12
V gene: TRBV29-1

CDR3 protein: ASTRNRAGGGYGYT
J gene: TRBJ1-2
CDR3 length: 14
V gene: TRBV6-6

CDR3 protein: ASSQEGGGGARGEKLF
J gene: TRBJ1-4
CDR3 length: 16
V gene: TRBV4-2

CDR3 protein: ASCFMAGTEAF
J gene: TRBJ1-1
CDR3 length: 11
V gene: TRBV6-1

CDR3 protein: ASSQAYPGGPQH
J gene: TRBJ1-5
CDR3 length: 12
V gene: TRBV4-3

CDR3 protein: ASTPSLNEQF
J gene: TRBJ2-1
CDR3 length: 10
V gene: TRBV7-9

CDR3 protein: ASATGPTEAF
J gene: TRBJ1-1
CDR3 length: 10
V gene: TRBV2

CDR3 protein: ASTRDENSPLH
J gene: TRBJ1-6
CDR3 length: 11
V gene: TRBV9

CDR3 protein: ASRDRGQAF
J gene: TRBJ1-1
CDR3 length: 9
V gene: TRBV28

CDR3 protein: ASSLSTRGTEAF
J gene: TRBJ1-1
CDR3 length: 12
V gene: TRBV5-4

CDR3 protein: ASSLTLYEQF
J gene: TRBJ2-1
CDR3 length: 10
V gene: TRBV6-1

CDR3 protein: ASSLLGRGPYNEQF
J gene: TRBJ2-1
CDR3 length: 14
V gene: TRBV27

CDR3 protein: ASTPWRGFYEQY
J gene: TRBJ2-7
CDR3 length: 12
V gene: TRBV28

CDR3 protein: ASSPHGTPGGGETQY
J gene: TRBJ2-5
CDR3 length: 15
V gene: TRBV4-3

CDR3 protein: SVARNMNTEAF
J gene: TRBJ1-1
CDR3 length: 11
V gene: TRBV29-1

CDR3 protein: ASRPPGQGSNTGELF
J gene: TRBJ2-2
CDR3 length: 15
V gene: TRBV7-2